The rows below give T cell receptor beta chains drawn from one sample of a study of T cell responses to AZD1222 COVID-19 vaccine. The protocol was immunoSEQ multiplex PCR, while the TCRdb copy is restricted to in-frame clones and leaves out a portion. Seen here are approximately 150,000 clones, around 89% observed once, and the top ten hold about 4.1%. Sequencing was performed on peripheral blood, taken 28 days after the second dose of the MenACWY control vaccine. The receptor source for this set is an adult who received the MenACWY meningococcal vaccine as a control. CDR3s include the opening cysteine and the closing phenylalanine or tryptophan. The D gene is left open where the match is weak. Expanded clones get a size class; other rows say once, few or many, or leave the size out.

d_call j_call v_call clone_size cdr3_aa cdr3_nt
TRBD1 TRBJ1-4 TRBV18 NA CASSPGQPNEKLFF TGTGCCAGCTCACCGGGACAGCCTAATGAAAAACTGTTTTTT
NA TRBJ1-1 TRBV27 NA CASSPRGGARLYLNTEAFF TGTGCCAGCAGCCCCCGTGGGGGGGCCCGCCTATACTTGAACACTGAAGCTTTCTTT
TRBD1 TRBJ1-5 TRBV10-3 NA CAIRSGQGEQPQHF TGTGCCATCAGGTCGGGACAGGGAGAGCAGCCCCAGCATTTT
NA TRBJ1-1 TRBV6-5 NA CASSYSRSHEAFF TGTGCCAGCAGTTACTCGAGGAGCCACGAAGCTTTCTTT
NA TRBJ1-6 TRBV5-5 NA CASSPRQGSWNSPLHF TGTGCCAGCAGTCCCAGGCAGGGTTCGTGGAATTCACCCCTCCACTTT
TRBD1 TRBJ1-6 TRBV9 NA CASSYGTGLQWTHSPLHF TGTGCCAGCAGCTACGGGACAGGGCTTCAGTGGACACATTCACCCCTCCACTTT
NA TRBJ2-5 TRBV10-3 NA CAISGGHQETQYF TGTGCCATCAGTGGAGGACACCAAGAGACCCAGTACTTC
NA TRBJ1-1 TRBV2 NA CASMADHREAFF TGTGCCAGCATGGCGGACCACCGGGAAGCTTTCTTT
NA TRBJ1-5 TRBV10-3 NA CAISEVMGGFNQPQHF TGTGCCATCAGTGAGGTTATGGGGGGATTCAATCAGCCCCAGCATTTT
NA TRBJ1-1 TRBV24-1 few CATSWEGPPGTEAFF TGTGCCACCAGTTGGGAGGGGCCCCCGGGCACTGAAGCTTTCTTT
NA TRBJ1-1 TRBV7-9 once CASSLDLQNTEAFF TGTGCCAGCAGCTTAGACCTTCAGAACACTGAAGCTTTCTTT
NA TRBJ2-3 TRBV11-2 NA CASSRPSITDTQYF TGTGCCAGCAGCCGACCTTCCATCACAGATACGCAGTATTTT
NA TRBJ1-5 TRBV3-1/TRBV3-2 NA CASSQRVRDKHSNQPQHF TGTGCCAGCAGCCAACGCGTCCGGGACAAACATAGCAATCAGCCCCAGCATTTT
NA TRBJ2-2 TRBV2 NA CASSTRASGELFF TGTGCCAGCAGTACTCGGGCGTCCGGGGAGCTGTTTTTT
TRBD2 TRBJ2-6 TRBV27 NA CASSSPRGGVGANVLTF TGTGCCAGCAGTTCCCCCCGGGGAGGGGTTGGGGCCAACGTCCTGACTTTC
NA TRBJ2-3 TRBV5-4 NA CASSLDLNTQYF TGTGCCAGCAGCTTGGATCTGAATACGCAGTATTTT
NA TRBJ1-5 TRBV5-6 NA CASSLVGGNQPQHF TGTGCCAGCAGCTTGGTCGGGGGCAATCAGCCCCAGCATTTT
NA TRBJ1-6 TRBV3-1/TRBV3-2 few CASSPRTSESPLHF TGTGCCAGCAGCCCACGGACGTCGGAGTCACCCCTCCACTTT
NA TRBJ1-2 TRBV19 NA CASSTSGLRDGSNYGYTF TGTGCCAGTAGTACCTCCGGTTTGCGGGACGGATCTAACTATGGCTACACCTTC
TRBD1 TRBJ2-7 TRBV27 once CASSPRTGRAEQYF TGTGCCAGCAGTCCACGGACAGGAAGGGCCGAGCAGTACTTC
NA TRBJ2-2 TRBV9 NA CASSSRVGVSGELFF TGTGCCAGCAGCTCGAGGGTAGGGGTGTCCGGGGAGCTGTTTTTT
NA TRBJ2-7 TRBV28 once CASSLAGYEQYF TGTGCCAGCAGCTTGGCGGGGTACGAGCAGTACTTC
NA TRBJ1-4 TRBV6-5 NA CANDIRAVGEKLFF TGTGCCAACGATATCAGGGCTGTTGGAGAAAAACTGTTTTTT
NA TRBJ2-7 TRBV7-9 once CAIRDSYEQYF TGTGCTATCCGGGACTCCTACGAGCAGTACTTC
NA TRBJ1-1 TRBV7-2 NA CASSFQGNTEAFF TGTGCCAGCAGCTTTCAGGGGAACACTGAAGCTTTCTTT
NA TRBJ1-2 TRBV24-1 NA CATSDVGTSPNYGYTF TGTGCCACCAGTGATGTGGGGACGTCGCCCAACTATGGCTACACCTTC
NA TRBJ2-7 TRBV6-2/TRBV6-3 NA CASSYLSYGEQYF TGTGCCAGCAGTTACCTCTCCTACGGGGAGCAGTACTTC
NA TRBJ2-3 TRBV20-1 NA CSASYRNTQYF TGCAGTGCTAGCTACAGAAATACGCAGTATTTT
TRBD1 TRBJ2-2 TRBV7-2 NA CASRRDRGAGELFF TGTGCCAGCAGAAGGGACAGGGGGGCCGGGGAGCTGTTTTTT
TRBD1 TRBJ1-2 TRBV19 NA CASSIWTGDRGYTF TGTGCCAGTAGTATTTGGACAGGGGATCGTGGCTACACCTTC
NA TRBJ1-3 TRBV6-5 NA CASSPTLGHTIYF TGTGCCAGCAGTCCCACCCTAGGACACACCATATATTTT
NA TRBJ2-7 TRBV15 NA CATSRDGRPSGEQYF TGTGCCACCAGCAGAGATGGCAGACCCTCGGGCGAGCAGTACTTC
NA TRBJ2-1 TRBV5-4 NA CASSLAAVNNEQFF TGTGCCAGCAGCTTGGCGGCCGTTAACAATGAGCAGTTCTTC
TRBD2 TRBJ2-1 TRBV12-3/TRBV12-4 NA CASRGLADNEQFF TGTGCCAGCAGGGGACTAGCCGACAATGAGCAGTTCTTC
NA TRBJ1-4 TRBV21-1 many CASSKPTEGWEKLFF TGTGCCAGCAGCAAACCGACAGAGGGTTGGGAAAAACTGTTTTTT
TRBD2 TRBJ2-2 TRBV11-3 NA CASSFTSVGELFF TGTGCCAGCAGCTTTACTAGCGTCGGGGAGCTGTTTTTT
NA TRBJ1-4 TRBV18 NA CASSPRDMGEKLFF TGTGCCAGCTCTCCCCGGGACATGGGGGAAAAACTGTTTTTT
NA TRBJ1-1 TRBV6-5 NA CASIGAGGQNTEAFF TGTGCCAGCATTGGGGCCGGGGGGCAGAACACTGAAGCTTTCTTT
NA TRBJ1-5 TRBV4-3 once CASSPIYVGVSQPQHF TGCGCCAGCAGCCCAATATATGTGGGGGTGAGTCAGCCCCAGCATTTT
NA TRBJ2-1 TRBV10-1 NA CASRFRSSYNEQFF TGCGCCAGCAGATTCAGGAGCTCCTACAATGAGCAGTTCTTC
TRBD2 TRBJ2-5 TRBV28 NA CASSLWTSGDQETQYF TGTGCCAGCAGTTTGTGGACTAGCGGGGACCAAGAGACCCAGTACTTC
TRBD2 TRBJ2-7 TRBV27 once CASTSHLAGVGEQYF TGTGCCAGCACCTCTCACCTCGCGGGGGTGGGAGAACAGTACTTC
NA TRBJ2-7 TRBV2 NA CASSGQLSYEQYF TGTGCCAGCAGCGGACAGCTCTCCTACGAGCAGTACTTC
TRBD2 TRBJ2-7 TRBV6-2/TRBV6-3 NA CASSTGTRGEQYF TGTGCCAGCAGCACCGGGACTAGAGGCGAGCAGTACTTC
NA TRBJ2-7 TRBV28 NA CASSYSSYEQYF TGTGCCAGCAGCTATAGCTCCTACGAGCAGTACTTC
NA TRBJ2-7 TRBV6-5 NA CASSYSMEAAYEQYF TGTGCCAGCAGTTACTCGATGGAGGCAGCCTACGAGCAGTACTTC
NA TRBJ2-1 TRBV3-1/TRBV3-2 NA CASSPGPKEHEQFF TGTGCCAGCAGCCCGGGACCTAAGGAGCATGAGCAGTTCTTC
NA TRBJ1-1 TRBV28 NA CASSSTGSGDTEAFF TGTGCCAGCAGCAGTACAGGGTCTGGAGACACTGAAGCTTTCTTT
NA TRBJ2-5 TRBV5-6 NA CASSYRIETQYF TGTGCCAGCAGCTACAGGATAGAGACCCAGTACTTC
NA TRBJ1-2 TRBV19 NA CASSPTGRGYTF TGTGCCAGTAGTCCCACAGGACGTGGCTACACCTTC
NA TRBJ2-7 TRBV29-1 NA CSVGWGRGPADEQYF TGCAGCGTTGGATGGGGACGGGGACCCGCTGACGAGCAGTACTTC
NA TRBJ2-1 TRBV28 NA CASSSLIFLGGYNEQFF TGTGCCAGCAGTTCTCTTATCTTTTTGGGCGGCTACAATGAGCAGTTCTTC
NA TRBJ1-4 TRBV7-9 NA CASSLTGATNEKLFF TGTGCCAGCAGCTTGACGGGGGCGACTAATGAAAAACTGTTTTTT
NA TRBJ2-2 TRBV3-1/TRBV3-2 NA CASSPLYGNTGELFF TGTGCCAGCAGCCCCCTTTACGGGAACACCGGGGAGCTGTTTTTT